These 16 T cell receptor beta chains originate from one sample sequenced in a study of CD4 T cell repertoires in COVID-19. Sequenced by immunoSEQ multiplex PCR; TCRdb stores in-frame clones only, minus some. The sample has several thousand clones; approximately 81% are singletons. Sequencing was done directly on freshly isolated, uncultured memory T cells. The material was effector memory CD4+ T cells from blood, obtained before the COVID-19 pandemic. Source of these receptors: a human donor who had COVID-19.

This clone was seen only once. The J gene is TRBJ2-1, the V gene TRBV7-8; no reliable D call. CDR1 is SGHVS and CDR2 is FQNEAQ in the germline V gene. Trimming shortened V by 5 bases and J by 9 bases, and 14 bases separated the two germline ends. The CDR3 consists of 13 residues. CDR3 coding DNA: TGTGCCAGCAGCGCCACTACTACCCCTGAGCAGTTCTTC. Residues: CASSATTTPEQFF.

V gene TRBV5-6 combines with J gene TRBJ2-5; 8 nucleotides line up with TRBD2. Germline V gene sequence: CDR1 SGHDT, CDR2 YYEEEE. The length of the CDR3 is 15 residues. J lost 4 bases, V lost 6 bases, and 11 bases had no gene match. CDR3 sequence: CASNLGGGGGETQYF. The CDR3 DNA reads TGTGCCAGCAACCTCGGGGGGGGCGGGGGAGAGACCCAGTACTTC.

A single count supports this clone. The chain links TRBV29-1 to TRBJ2-1, with a possible D match to TRBD2 (5 bases). V lost 2 bases and J 2 bases, leaving 10 bases between the germline ends. CDR3 length: 14 amino acids. Germline V CDR1 and CDR2: SQVTM, ANQGSEA. In nucleotides, the CDR3 is TGCAGCGTTGAAACTAGGTTCGCCTACAATGAGCAGTTCTTC. This translates into CSVETRFAYNEQFF.

The chain uses TRBV10-2 and TRBJ1-5; D is ambiguous. Trimming took off 1 base at V and 9 bases at J, with 10 bases between the two ends. Germline CDR1 reads WSHSY; CDR2 reads SAAADI. This CDR3 is built from 13 residues. CDR3 protein: CASSELQSRPQHF. For the CDR3, the DNA is TGCGCCAGCAGTGAGTTACAGAGCCGGCCCCAGCATTTT.

The chain is built from TRBV7-3 and TRBJ2-2; 8 positions agree with TRBD2. The germline gives CDR1 SGHTA, CDR2 FQGTGA. The CDR3 spans 16 residues. V was clipped by 5 bases and J by 5 bases; unmatched bases: 10. DNA of the CDR3: TGTGCCAGCAGCCATGCGGGGGGCCAAGGGACCGGGGAGCTGTTTTTT. Translated: CASSHAGGQGTGELFF.

V and J are TRBV11-2 and TRBJ1-1; no clear D. V was pared by 1 base and J by 4 bases, with 13 bases between. Germline V gene lookup returns CDR1 SGHAT and CDR2 FQNNGV. The CDR3 length is 15 residues. The chain's CDR3 is CASSLVSTTPTEAFF. The CDR3 nucleotides are TGTGCCAGCAGCTTAGTCTCCACCACTCCCACTGAAGCTTTCTTT.

V gene TRBV19 combines with J gene TRBJ1-1; tentatively, D is TRBD1 (6 bases). V dropped 5 bases and J dropped 5 bases, with 12 bases sitting between them. Germline-derived CDR1 and CDR2 are LNHDA and SQIVND (reference sequence). The CDR3 spans 13 residues. As DNA, the CDR3 is TGTGCCAGTAGTTTACAGGGAAAAACTGAAGCTTTCTTT. Translation: CASSLQGKTEAFF.

This clone was counted once. This chain connects TRBV5-1 to TRBJ2-2; D is unclear. The CDR3 is made up of 15 amino acids. Germline V gene sequence: CDR1 SGHRS, CDR2 YFSETQ. V gave up 0 bases and J gave up 5 bases, with 11 bases separating them. The CDR3 bases are TGCGCCAGCAGCTTGGCCTCTGCGTGGACCGGGGAGCTGTTTTTT. As protein: CASSLASAWTGELFF.

The V gene is TRBV6-5, the J gene TRBJ2-5; a possible D gene is TRBD2 (6 bases). The DNA end lines up better with TRBJ2-7; the J call may be wrong. Germline CDR1 MNHEY, CDR2 SVGAGI. This CDR3 contains 15 residues. CDR3 loop: CASSLLMQGGYEQYF. CDR3 in DNA: TGTGCCAGCAGTTTACTCATGCAGGGAGGTTACGAGCAGTACTTC.

This clone was seen more than once but under ten times. The chain carries TRBV6-5 and TRBJ1-1; 7 bases map to TRBD1. The germline V gene encodes CDR1 MNHEY and CDR2 SVGAGI. The CDR3 extends over 11 amino acids. J was trimmed by 11 bases and V by 7 bases; bases with no gene match: 7. CDR3 sequence: CASNLQGRAFF. The DNA of the CDR3 is TGTGCCAGCAATCTACAGGGGAGGGCTTTCTTT.

The chain carries TRBV6-1 and TRBJ1-5; D perhaps matches TRBD1 (5 bases). V dropped 7 bases and J dropped 7 bases, with 11 bases sitting between them. Germline lookup yields CDR1 MNHNS and CDR2 SASEGT. The CDR3 sequence is 12 residues long. This CDR3 is CASKRGDQPQHF. The CDR3 DNA reads TGTGCCAGCAAGCGGGGGGACCAGCCCCAGCATTTT.

The CDR3 nucleotides are TGTGCCAGCAGGCGGACAGCCCAAGAGACCCAGTACTTC. The encoded protein is CASRRTAQETQYF. The chain combines TRBV5-6 with TRBJ2-5; D possibly corresponds to TRBD1 (6 bases). With 5 bases removed from V and 1 base from J, the gap between germline ends came to 9 bases. The CDR3 contains 13 residues. Germline V lookup: CDR1 SGHDT, CDR2 YYEEEE.

The chain couples TRBV6-1 to TRBJ1-2; TRBD1 matches at 10 bases. The CDR3 is 13 amino acids. With 5 bases clipped from V and 9 bases from J, the junction kept 6 bases outside the gene matches. CDR1 is MNHNS, CDR2 SASEGT, per germline. CDR3 amino acids: CASSLTGGESYTF. In nucleotides, the CDR3 is TGTGCCAGCAGTCTGACAGGGGGCGAGAGCTACACCTTC.

This chain uses TRBV6-6 with TRBJ1-1; D not resolved. The CDR3 loop spans 14 amino acids. Germline assignment: CDR1 MNHNY and CDR2 SVGAGI (reference sequence). With 2 bases removed from V and 0 bases from J, the gap between germline ends came to 7 bases. DNA for the CDR3: TGTGCCAGCAGTTACGCCACAGTGAACACTGAAGCTTTCTTT. Its protein is CASSYATVNTEAFF.

V gene TRBV6-1 combines with J gene TRBJ1-2; tentatively, D is TRBD1 (5 bases). There are 13 residues in the CDR3. CDR1 is MNHNS, CDR2 SASEGT, per germline. Trimming shortened V by 1 base and J by 4 bases, and 7 bases separated the two germline ends. Here the CDR3 reads CASSEEGFYGYTF. In DNA, the CDR3 is TGTGCCAGCAGTGAAGAGGGGTTCTATGGCTACACCTTC.

The chain combines TRBV29-1 with TRBJ2-2; TRBD2 aligns across 10 bases. Trimming at V came to 6 bases and at J to 2 bases, leaving 9 bases not matched to a gene. The CDR3 consists of 16 residues. Germline-derived CDR1 and CDR2 are SQVTM and ANQGSEA. Here the CDR3 DNA reads TGCAGCGTCCGCCGGACTAGCGGAAAAAACACCGGGGAGCTGTTTTTT. Protein product: CSVRRTSGKNTGELFF.